This T cell receptor beta chain is drawn from a study of shared clonotypes between healthy human individuals. Study-wide context: The cohort comprised a couple of women and three men. Their ages spanned 18 to 49 years.

V dropped 4 bases and J dropped 10; count of bases not matched to a gene: 8. The CDR3 has 14 residues. Per the germline V gene, CDR1 is WNHNN and CDR2 is SYGVQD (reference sequence). Generated by immunoSEQ multiplex PCR, the TCRdb table keeps only in-frame clones and is missing some. The data show roughly 720,000 clones, around 91% seen once. Only Caucasian adults living in Nashville, Tennessee made up the donor group. This TCR derives from a man aged 18 to 35 in good health. Some clones in this sample may be carry-over from other donors' samples. The specimen sequenced was memory CD8+ T cells from PBMCs. Subset specified: CD45RO+ cells pooled with CCR7-negative TemRA cells. The chain employs TRBV10-1 and TRBJ2-1, with 9 bases matching TRBD2. CDR3 sequence: CASSAQEAGGEQFF. The CDR3 DNA reads TGCGCCAGCAGTGCCCAGGAGGCGGGGGGGGAGCAGTTCTTC.